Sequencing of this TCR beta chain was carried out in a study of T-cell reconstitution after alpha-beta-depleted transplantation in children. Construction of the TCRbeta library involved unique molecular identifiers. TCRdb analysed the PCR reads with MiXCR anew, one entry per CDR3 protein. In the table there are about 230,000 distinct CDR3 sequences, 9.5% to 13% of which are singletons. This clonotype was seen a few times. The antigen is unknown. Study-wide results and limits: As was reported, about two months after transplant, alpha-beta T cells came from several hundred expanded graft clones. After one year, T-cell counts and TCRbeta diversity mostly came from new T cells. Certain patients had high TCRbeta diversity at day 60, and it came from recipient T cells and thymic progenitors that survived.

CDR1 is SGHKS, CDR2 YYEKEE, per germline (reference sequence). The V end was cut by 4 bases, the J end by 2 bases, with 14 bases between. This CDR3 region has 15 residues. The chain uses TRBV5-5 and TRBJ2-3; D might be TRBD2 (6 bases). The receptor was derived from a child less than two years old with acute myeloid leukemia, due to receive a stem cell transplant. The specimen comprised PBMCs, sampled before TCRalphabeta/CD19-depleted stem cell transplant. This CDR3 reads CASSGGLGFTDTQYF. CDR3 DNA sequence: TGTGCCAGCAGCGGGGGACTCGGATTCACAGATACGCAGTATTTT.